What follows are 2 T cell receptor beta chains derived from one specimen sequenced in a study of graft-versus-host responses after intestinal transplantation (dated by TCRdb to 2020 to 2022). The library was made by the immunoSEQ multiplex PCR assay. TCRdb took over this immuneACCESS table, retaining in-frame rearrangements with V and J assigned. Such tables are incomplete; in checked studies, under half of the missing clones stem from an unresolved V gene, and the remainder is unexplained. Within this sample are 50,000 to 75,000 clones, with over 90% of them counted one time only. Less than 2% of the sample belongs to the ten largest clones. Antigen specificity for these receptors is unknown. Sample time point, as interpreted from the label and publication: cells obtained before transplantation from donor or recipient. Sequences were derived from unstimulated CD8+ T cells sorted from spleen or lymph node cells, sampled before transplant. These receptors were obtained from a human donor who was the organ donor for an intestinal transplant.

The chain combines TRBV9 with TRBJ2-7, with 7 bases matching TRBD1. The V gene end was trimmed by 4 bases and the J gene end by 1 base; junction bases not matched to a gene: 5. The germline V gene encodes CDR1 SGDLS and CDR2 YYNGEE. The CDR3 is made up of 14 amino acids. The DNA of the CDR3 is TGTGCCAGCAGCCCTGGGACAGAGTCCTACGAGCAGTACTTC. As protein: CASSPGTESYEQYF. Based on the CDR3 plus reference TRBV9 and TRBJ2-7, the full variable domain is DSGVTQTPKHLITATGQRVTLRCSPRSGDLSVYWYQQSLDQGLQFLIQYYNGEERAKGNILERFSAQQFPDLHSELNLSSLELGDSALYFCASSPGTESYEQYFGPGTRLTVT.

The chain uses TRBV4-1 and TRBJ1-1, with no clear D. The CDR3 length is 16 residues. V lost 0 bases and J lost 0, with 11 bases in between. CDR1 and CDR2 (germline): MGHRA, YSYEKL. CDR3 region: CASSQESTAMNTEAFF. The CDR3 region has the DNA TGCGCCAGCAGCCAAGAATCCACAGCTATGAACACTGAAGCTTTCTTT.